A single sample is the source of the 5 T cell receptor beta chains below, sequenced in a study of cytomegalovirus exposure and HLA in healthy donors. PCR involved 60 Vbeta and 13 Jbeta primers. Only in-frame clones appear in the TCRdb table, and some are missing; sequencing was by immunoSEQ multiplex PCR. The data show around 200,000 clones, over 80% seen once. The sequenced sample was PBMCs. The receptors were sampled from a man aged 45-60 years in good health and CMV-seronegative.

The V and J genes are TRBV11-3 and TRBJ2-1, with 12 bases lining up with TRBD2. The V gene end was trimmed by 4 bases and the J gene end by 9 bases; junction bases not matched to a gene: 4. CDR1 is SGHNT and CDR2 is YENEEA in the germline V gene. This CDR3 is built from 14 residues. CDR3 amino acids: CASSSSGGAIEQFF. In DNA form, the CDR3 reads TGTGCCAGCAGCTCTAGCGGGGGGGCGATTGAGCAGTTCTTC.

CDR3 amino acids: CASSLRSKAGGPVRQYF. In nucleotides, the CDR3 is TGCGCCAGCAGCTTGAGGAGTAAGGCGGGAGGGCCGGTCCGGCAGTACTTC. The genes are TRBV5-1 and TRBJ2-7; 9 bases are a match to TRBD2. CDR3 length equals 17 residues. Germline V CDR1 and CDR2: SGHRS, YFSETQ. J was trimmed by 9 bases and V by 1 base; bases with no gene match: 17.

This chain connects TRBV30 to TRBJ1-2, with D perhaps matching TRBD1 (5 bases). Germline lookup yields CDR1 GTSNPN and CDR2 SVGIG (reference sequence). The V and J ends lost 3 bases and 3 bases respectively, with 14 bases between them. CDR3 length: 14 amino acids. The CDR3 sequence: CAWSAGRMYYGYTF. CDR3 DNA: TGTGCCTGGAGCGCGGGACGGATGTACTATGGCTACACCTTC.

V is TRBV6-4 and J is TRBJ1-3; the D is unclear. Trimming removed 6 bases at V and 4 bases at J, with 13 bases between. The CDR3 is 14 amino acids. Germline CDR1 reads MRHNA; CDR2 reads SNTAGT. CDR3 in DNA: TGTGCCAGCAGGAGTGGGAGCGCCGGAAACACCATATATTTT. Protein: CASRSGSAGNTIYF.

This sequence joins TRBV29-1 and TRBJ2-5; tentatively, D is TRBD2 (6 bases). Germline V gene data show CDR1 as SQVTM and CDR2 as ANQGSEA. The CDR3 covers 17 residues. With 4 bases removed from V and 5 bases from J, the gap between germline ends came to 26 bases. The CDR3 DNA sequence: TGCAGCGTTGTAAGGGGAGAGAAACTCAGGGAGGTGGAGACCCAGTACTTC. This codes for CSVVRGEKLREVETQYF.